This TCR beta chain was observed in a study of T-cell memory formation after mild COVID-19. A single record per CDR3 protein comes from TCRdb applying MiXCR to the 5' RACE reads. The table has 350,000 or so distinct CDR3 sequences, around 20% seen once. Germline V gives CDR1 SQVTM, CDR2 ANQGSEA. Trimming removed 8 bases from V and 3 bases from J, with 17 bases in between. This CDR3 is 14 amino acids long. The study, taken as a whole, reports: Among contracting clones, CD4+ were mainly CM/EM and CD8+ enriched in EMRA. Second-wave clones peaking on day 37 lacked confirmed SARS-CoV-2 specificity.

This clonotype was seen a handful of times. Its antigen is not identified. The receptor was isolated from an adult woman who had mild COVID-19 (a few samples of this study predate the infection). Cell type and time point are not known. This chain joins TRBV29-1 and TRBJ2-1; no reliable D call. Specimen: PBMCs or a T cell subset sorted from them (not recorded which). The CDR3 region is CSTTDGLYYNEQFF. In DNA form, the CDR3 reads TGCAGCACAACCGACGGCCTCTACTACAATGAGCAGTTCTTC.